This record concerns one T cell receptor beta chain sequence. Its antigen is currently unknown. One entry per CDR3 protein results from TCRdb running MiXCR on the reads. The data show approximately 730,000 distinct CDR3 sequences, almost 30% seen once. This record comes from a study of T cell repertoires in cytomegalovirus infection. As for the study in general: Epitope selection comprised recently identified HLA-C-restricted CMV epitopes and well-studied HLA-B-restricted CMV epitopes. Both CMV infection and a matching HLA type were indicated by public TCR beta signatures.

The CDR3 extends over 14 amino acids. The V and J ends lost 3 bases and 8 bases respectively, with 14 bases between them. Study results and caveats: CMV carriers with the relevant HLA were identified by cumulative public TCR beta family frequency. HLA-C-restricted, CMV-specific TCR beta clonotypes were dominant ex vivo.

The specimen comprised cultured CD8+ T cells from PBMCs, sampled from culture after CMV antigen stimulation. This receptor was taken from a human donor in good health (CMV status not recorded). Some clones in this sample may be carry-over from other donors' samples. This chain links TRBV12-3 or TRBV12-4 with TRBJ2-1, with no clear D. The CDR3 DNA reads as TGTGCCAGCAGTTTCGAGGATTCCTCCGATGAGCAGTTCTTC. Protein product: CASSFEDSSDEQFF.